The rows below give T cell receptor beta chains drawn from one sample of a study of T cell responses to AZD1222 COVID-19 vaccine. Assay used: immunoSEQ multiplex PCR; TCRdb lists only in-frame clones, some missing. The table shows 150,000 or so clones, with roughly nine tenths occurring only once. The sample consisted of peripheral blood, taken on day 0 of MenACWY control vaccination. Receptors originate from an adult in good health. Each CDR3 is given with its conserved first and last residue. A D gene is named only where the DNA matches it firmly. The size entry is marked missing in some rows and otherwise reads once, few, many or a size class.

TRBJ1-6,.,TRBV24-1,.,TGTGCCACCACCCTCCGGGTATCTAATTCACCCCTCCACTTT,CATTLRVSNSPLHF
TRBJ1-2,TRBD1,TRBV19,.,TGTGCCAGTAGTATAAGTGGGCAGGGGGCGCGGGGCTACACCTTC,CASSISGQGARGYTF
TRBJ2-3,TRBD2,TRBV7-2,.,TGTGCCAGCAGCTTCCCCCTAGCGGGAGTCACAGATACGCAGTATTTT,CASSFPLAGVTDTQYF
TRBJ2-1,.,TRBV13,.,TGTGCCAGCAGCTTCGGCCTGAATGAGCAGTTCTTC,CASSFGLNEQFF
TRBJ1-1,.,TRBV13,.,TGTGCCAGCAGAAGGGGGGACACTGAAGCTTTCTTT,CASRRGDTEAFF
TRBJ2-1,TRBD1,TRBV7-9,.,TGTGCCAGCGGGACAGAGAATTACAATGAGCAGTTCTTC,CASGTENYNEQFF
TRBJ1-1,TRBD1,TRBV7-2,.,TGTGCCAGCAGCTTAGCAACAGGGGGGATAACTGAAGCTTTCTTT,CASSLATGGITEAFF
TRBJ1-5,.,TRBV9,.,TGTGCCAGCAGCGTAGGCCTCGGGGGCAATCAGCCCCAGCATTTT,CASSVGLGGNQPQHF
TRBJ1-5,TRBD1,TRBV10-3,.,TGTGCCATCAGTGCCGAGGGACAGGGGGCCGGTCAGCCCCAGCATTTT,CAISAEGQGAGQPQHF
TRBJ2-1,.,TRBV10-3,.,TGTGCCATCAGTGGACCGAGATACAATGAGCAGTTCTTC,CAISGPRYNEQFF
TRBJ2-2,TRBD1,TRBV7-2,.,TGTGCCAGCAGCTTAAGACAGGGCATAACCGGGGAGCTGTTTTTT,CASSLRQGITGELFF
TRBJ1-3,TRBD1,TRBV28,.,TGTGCCAGCAGTTTTCTGACAGGGGCACCTTCTGGAAACACCATATATTTT,CASSFLTGAPSGNTIYF
TRBJ1-5,.,TRBV7-9,.,TGTGCCAGCAGTCCACCGGGATCCAAGGACCAGCCCCAGCATTTT,CASSPPGSKDQPQHF
TRBJ2-1,TRBD2,TRBV19,few,TGTGCCAGTAGTTGGCGGGAGGGCTCCTACAATGAGCAGTTCTTC,CASSWREGSYNEQFF